This TCR beta chain was found in a study of post-analysis software for immune sequencing data. Whole-study results and caveats: Pronounced co-clustering by F measure was evident among identically batched samples. Comparison with controls showed significantly lower normalized Chao1 diversity in multiple sclerosis patients. Controls had lower frequencies than patients of five or six TRBV segments, which included TRBV5-6, TRBV5-1 and TRBV20-1.

Germline trimming cut 3 bases from V and 1 base from J; bases unmatched to any gene: 2. The CDR3 spans 15 residues. Unique molecular identifiers were carried by the TCR beta cDNA libraries. In TCRdb, the PCR reads were re-called with MiXCR into one record per CDR3 protein. There are 600,000 to 750,000 distinct CDR3 sequences in the sample; about 60% occur only once, and about 11% lies in the top ten. This clonotype was counted between two and nine times. Antigen specificity is unknown. The receptor was isolated from a girl aged 2-10 years with multiple sclerosis. The chain carries TRBV12-3 or TRBV12-4 and TRBJ2-5, with 10 bases lining up with TRBD2. Material for sequencing was blood. The CDR3 here is CASSFRTSGQETQYF. DNA of the CDR3: TGTGCCAGCAGTTTTCGGACTAGCGGCCAAGAGACCCAGTACTTC.